This T cell receptor beta chain was retrieved from a study of shared clonotypes between healthy human individuals. Whole-study context: Researchers drew samples from a couple of women and a few men aged 18 to 49. Researchers assigned three CD4 naive, three CD4 memory, two CD8 naive and one CD8 memory plate to each donor.

CD45RO negativity and positive selection for CCR7 defined naive CD8 cells, a population that excluded terminally differentiated effector memory CD45RA+ cells. There are 15 residues in the CDR3. V was trimmed by 1 base and J by 6 bases, leaving 14 bases between them. From germline, CDR1 is LNHNV and CDR2 YYDKDF (reference sequence). As regards this clone: Antigen unknown.

Study results and limitations: For naive CD4 cells, 4% to 5% of clonotypes were shared across a handful of donors.

Sorted subsets were amplified in replicate PCRs using 200 ng DNA, approximately 30,000 T cell genomes. Repertoires were generated with immunoSEQ multiplex PCR, while TCRdb's copy carries only in-frame clones and drops some. The sample consists of around 1.9 million clones, about 93% of them appearing once. This clonotype was obtained from a man aged 18-30 years in good health. Some clones in this sample may be carry-over from other donors' samples. The chain employs TRBV15 and TRBJ2-3; TRBD1 is a possible D gene (7 bases). The sequenced sample consisted of naive CD8+ T cells from PBMCs. The CDR3 sequence: CATSRVGGGMDTQYF. CDR3 bases: TGTGCCACCAGCAGAGTAGGGGGCGGGATGGATACGCAGTATTTT.